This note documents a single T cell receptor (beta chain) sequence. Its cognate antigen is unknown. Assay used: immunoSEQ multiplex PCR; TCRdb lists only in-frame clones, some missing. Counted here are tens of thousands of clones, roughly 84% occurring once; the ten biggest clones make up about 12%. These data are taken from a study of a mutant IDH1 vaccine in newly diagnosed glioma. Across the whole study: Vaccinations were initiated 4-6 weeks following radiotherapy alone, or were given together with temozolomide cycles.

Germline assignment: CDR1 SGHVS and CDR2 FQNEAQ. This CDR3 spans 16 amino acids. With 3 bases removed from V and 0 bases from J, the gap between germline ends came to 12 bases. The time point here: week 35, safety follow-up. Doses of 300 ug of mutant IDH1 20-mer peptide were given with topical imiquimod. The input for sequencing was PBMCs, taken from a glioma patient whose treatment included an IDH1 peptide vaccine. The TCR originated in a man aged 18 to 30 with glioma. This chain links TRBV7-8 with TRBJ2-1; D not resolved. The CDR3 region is CASSFPLVYSYNEQFF. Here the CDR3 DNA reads TGTGCCAGCAGCTTCCCCCTAGTATACTCCTACAATGAGCAGTTCTTC.